This T cell receptor (beta chain) appears in the sequencing data of a study of T cells expressing NK-cell markers. Overall study context: Sequencing of TCR beta repertoires drew on sorted CD3+CD56+NKG2C+, CD3+CD56+NKG2C- and CD3+CD56-NKG2C+ T cells.

CDR3 length equals 16 residues. The germline gives CDR1 SGHRS, CDR2 YFSETQ. One entry per CDR3 protein, without DNA, is what TCRdb gives after re-calling the 5' RACE reads. The sample holds about 260,000 distinct CDR3 sequences. V usage is TRBV5-1 and J usage is TRBJ1-1; the D call of TRBD1 rests on TCRdb alone, since no DNA is present to check it. Sequencing input: blood T cells: a sorted CD56 or NKG2C T cell subset, CD4+ or CD8+ T cells, or bulk PBMC T cells (not recorded which). The sequence was obtained from a woman aged 18 to 69 in good health. The CDR3 here is CASSLDRPQGRTEAFF. Full variable domain (outside the CDR3, taken from reference TRBV5-1 and TRBJ1-1): KAGVTQTPRYLIKTRGQQVTLSCSPISGHRSVSWYQQTPGQGLQFLFEYFSETQRNKGNFPGRFSGRQFSNSRSEMNVSTLELGDSALYLCASSLDRPQGRTEAFFGQGTRLTVV.